This T cell receptor (beta chain) was recovered during a study of T cells after yellow fever vaccination. About the study: Fractions of low cell number were prepared using SMART-Seq v4 Ultra Low Input.

MiXCR, run by TCRdb on the 5' RACE reads, gives a single entry per CDR3 protein. Of about 350,000 distinct CDR3 sequences in the sample, about 4% are singletons; the top ten hold 20% to 25%. This clonotype showed up many times. The antigen is unknown. CDR3 length equals 15 residues. Trimming at V came to 2 bases and at J to 4 bases, leaving 4 bases not matched to a gene. In germline, CDR1 is SGHKS, CDR2 YYEKEE (reference sequence). General study results and limits: Once the booster was given, most primary-vaccination clones reappeared, at about 96% for CD4 and over 85% for CD8. Repertoires sorted by FACS could include abundant clonotypes that are contaminants from the bulk population.

The rearrangement uses TRBV5-5 and TRBJ2-1; 9 bases align to TRBD2. This sequence was found in a man between 18 and 35 years old who received the YFV17D yellow fever vaccine. The material was PBMCs, obtained 5 days after the yellow fever booster vaccination. CDR3: CASSFGRGGYNEQFF. CDR3 coding DNA: TGTGCCAGCAGCTTCGGGCGGGGGGGGTACAATGAGCAGTTCTTC.